These T cell receptor beta chains were read from a single sample in a study of cytomegalovirus exposure and HLA in healthy donors. The protocol was immunoSEQ multiplex PCR, while the TCRdb copy is restricted to in-frame clones and leaves out a portion. The sample has about 110,000 clones, approximately 90% seen once. The sample taken for sequencing was PBMCs. These receptor sequences come from a woman aged 18-29 years in good health and CMV-seronegative. Each CDR3 is given with its conserved first and last residue. The D gene is left open where the match is weak. Only part of the rows carry a size: once, few, many, or a class if the clone is expanded.

J: TRBJ2-7
V: TRBV6-5
size: .
D: .
DNA: TGTGCCACAAGGACACAGCGCTTGGAGCAGTACTTC
CDR3: CATRTQRLEQYF

J: TRBJ1-6
V: TRBV6-6
size: .
D: TRBD1
DNA: TGTGCCAGCAGAAAACAGGGGATAGGCTCACCCCTCCACTTT
CDR3: CASRKQGIGSPLHF

J: TRBJ2-7
V: TRBV19
size: .
D: TRBD2
DNA: TGTGCCAGTAGTGATCGGACTAGCGGGGGTCTGGAATACGAGCAGTACTTC
CDR3: CASSDRTSGGLEYEQYF

J: TRBJ1-2
V: TRBV7-9
size: .
D: .
DNA: TGTGCCAGCAGCTCAAAGTCGATGACAGTCTATGGCTACACCTTC
CDR3: CASSSKSMTVYGYTF

J: TRBJ2-3
V: TRBV4-1
size: .
D: .
DNA: TGCGCCAGCAGCCCAGAATCAGCTAGCGCGGATACGCAGTATTTT
CDR3: CASSPESASADTQYF

J: TRBJ1-2
V: TRBV6-1
size: .
D: TRBD1
DNA: TGTGCCAGCACCCCCCTCCGGACAGGGGAGAGTGGCTACACCTTC
CDR3: CASTPLRTGESGYTF

J: TRBJ2-3
V: TRBV15
size: .
D: .
DNA: TGTGCCACCAGCAGACAGGATACGCAGTATTTT
CDR3: CATSRQDTQYF

J: TRBJ2-5
V: TRBV5-1
size: .
D: .
DNA: TGCGCCAGCAGCTTGGTAGGGGGCGGCGGGACCTTTTCAAGAGGGACCCAGTACTTC
CDR3: CASSLVGGGGTFSRGTQYF

J: TRBJ1-5
V: TRBV30
size: .
D: TRBD1
DNA: TGTGCCTGGAGTCTTGGACAGGACAATCAGCCCCAGCATTTT
CDR3: CAWSLGQDNQPQHF

J: TRBJ1-2
V: TRBV30
size: .
D: .
DNA: TGTGCCTGGAGCCCCCTCTCGAGCTATGGCTACACCTTC
CDR3: CAWSPLSSYGYTF

J: TRBJ1-3
V: TRBV18
size: .
D: .
DNA: TGTGCCAGCTCCCACGGAACAGGCAGCTCTGGAAACACCATATATTTT
CDR3: CASSHGTGSSGNTIYF

J: TRBJ2-3
V: TRBV30
size: .
D: TRBD2
DNA: TGTGCCTGGGTACTAGCGGGGGTTAAAGGCCGCGATACGCAGTATTTT
CDR3: CAWVLAGVKGRDTQYF

J: TRBJ2-7
V: TRBV27
size: .
D: .
DNA: TGTGCCAGCAGTTTATCCCCTCGCACAGGGCTAGGGCAGTACTTC
CDR3: CASSLSPRTGLGQYF

J: TRBJ2-1
V: TRBV7-6
size: .
D: TRBD1
DNA: TGTGCCAGCAGCTTAGGGGGGACAGGGTATGAGCAGTTCTTC
CDR3: CASSLGGTGYEQFF

J: TRBJ1-5
V: TRBV6-5
size: .
D: .
DNA: TGTGCCAGCAGTCCAGACTTAAATCAGCCCCAGCATTTT
CDR3: CASSPDLNQPQHF

J: TRBJ1-1
V: TRBV1
size: .
D: .
DNA: TGCACCAGCAGCAAAGGACAGCTCCGGGAAGCTTTCTTT
CDR3: CTSSKGQLREAFF

J: TRBJ2-2
V: TRBV6-1
size: .
D: .
DNA: TGTGCCAGCAGGCAAAAGGGGGACACCGGGGAGCTGTTTTTT
CDR3: CASRQKGDTGELFF

J: TRBJ2-7
V: TRBV7-8
size: .
D: .
DNA: TGTGCCAGCAGCTTAGACGGAGACTACGAGCAGTACTTC
CDR3: CASSLDGDYEQYF

J: TRBJ2-7
V: TRBV7-9
size: .
D: TRBD1
DNA: TGTGCCAGCAGCTTAGAGTTTCCCAGGGGGTACGAGCAGTACTTC
CDR3: CASSLEFPRGYEQYF

J: TRBJ2-4
V: TRBV7-8
size: .
D: .
DNA: TGTGCCAGCAGCTTAAACAGAAACATTCAGTACTTC
CDR3: CASSLNRNIQYF

J: TRBJ2-3
V: TRBV9
size: .
D: TRBD1
DNA: TGTGCCAGCAGCGGTAAGGGGGCTGGCACAGATACGCAGTATTTT
CDR3: CASSGKGAGTDTQYF

J: TRBJ2-7
V: TRBV4-3
size: .
D: .
DNA: TGCGCCAGCAGCCAAGGCGCTTGGCAGGCCAGATCCTACGAGCAGTACTTC
CDR3: CASSQGAWQARSYEQYF

J: TRBJ1-5
V: TRBV29-1
size: .
D: .
DNA: TGCAGCGTTGAAGGGGGAGGAGGTCAGCCCCAGCATTTT
CDR3: CSVEGGGGQPQHF

J: TRBJ2-3
V: TRBV5-1
size: .
D: TRBD2
DNA: TGCGCCAGCAGTTCTAGCGGACCCCCAAGCACAGATACGCAGTATTTT
CDR3: CASSSSGPPSTDTQYF

J: TRBJ2-7
V: TRBV27
size: .
D: TRBD2
DNA: TGTGCCAGCAGCCCCTGGGTCGGCGGGGGGGCCTACGAGCAGTACTTC
CDR3: CASSPWVGGGAYEQYF

J: TRBJ2-6
V: TRBV15
size: .
D: TRBD1
DNA: TGTGCCACCAGCAGAGGAGGGGGCACTGGGGCCAACGTCCTGACTTTC
CDR3: CATSRGGGTGANVLTF

J: TRBJ2-5
V: TRBV27
size: .
D: TRBD2
DNA: TGTGCCAGCAGTTTATCAGGCGGGGGGGCCCAAGAGACCCAGTACTTC
CDR3: CASSLSGGGAQETQYF

J: TRBJ1-2
V: TRBV7-9
size: .
D: TRBD1
DNA: TGTGCCAGCAGCTTGGGGGACAGGTTAAACTATGGCTACACCTTC
CDR3: CASSLGDRLNYGYTF

J: TRBJ2-3
V: TRBV5-1
size: once
D: .
DNA: TGCGCCAGCAGCTTGGCCAGGGCAGATACGCAGTATTTT
CDR3: CASSLARADTQYF

J: TRBJ1-2
V: TRBV29-1
size: few
D: TRBD1
DNA: TGCAGCGTTGGAACAGGGGGCTATGGCTACACCTTC
CDR3: CSVGTGGYGYTF

J: TRBJ1-1
V: TRBV4-1
size: .
D: .
DNA: TGCGCCAGCAGCCAAGAGGTCGCGGGTGAAGCTTTCTTT
CDR3: CASSQEVAGEAFF

J: TRBJ2-1
V: TRBV18
size: .
D: TRBD2
DNA: TGTGCCAGCTCAACCCTACCTCTTACTAGCGGGAGGGTTTCCTACAATGAGCAGTTCTTC
CDR3: CASSTLPLTSGRVSYNEQFF

J: TRBJ2-3
V: TRBV7-8
size: .
D: .
DNA: TGTGCCAGCAGCCCGCAGGTCGGGGTCGAGGTAGCAGATACGCAGTATTTT
CDR3: CASSPQVGVEVADTQYF

J: TRBJ2-1
V: TRBV11-2
size: .
D: .
DNA: TGTGCCAGCAGCTTCCACAGCTACAATGAGCAGTTCTTC
CDR3: CASSFHSYNEQFF

J: TRBJ2-7
V: TRBV13
size: .
D: TRBD2
DNA: TGTGCCAGCAGCCCGGGACTAACCCTCTTCGAGCAGTACTTC
CDR3: CASSPGLTLFEQYF

J: TRBJ2-7
V: TRBV6-6
size: once
D: TRBD1
DNA: TGTGCCAGCAGTTCTACAGGGGAAGGGGGCTACGAGCAGTACTTC
CDR3: CASSSTGEGGYEQYF

J: TRBJ1-1
V: TRBV5-1
size: once
D: TRBD1
DNA: TGCGCCAGCAGAAACGGACAGGGGTACACTGAAGCTTTCTTT
CDR3: CASRNGQGYTEAFF

J: TRBJ2-3
V: TRBV2
size: .
D: TRBD2
DNA: TGTGCCAGCAGCCCCAACCCATTACTAGCGGGGGCCGTACAGGATACGCAGTATTTT
CDR3: CASSPNPLLAGAVQDTQYF

J: TRBJ2-7
V: TRBV18
size: .
D: .
DNA: TGTGCCAGCTCAGAGACAGCTTCCTACGAGCAGTACTTC
CDR3: CASSETASYEQYF

J: TRBJ1-3
V: TRBV28
size: once
D: .
DNA: TGTGCCAGCAGTTTAGATGCGAGCTCTGGAAACACCATATATTTT
CDR3: CASSLDASSGNTIYF

J: TRBJ1-1
V: TRBV29-1
size: .
D: TRBD1
DNA: TGCAGCGCCCCTGACAGGGACACTGAAGCTTTCTTT
CDR3: CSAPDRDTEAFF

J: TRBJ1-2
V: TRBV27
size: .
D: .
DNA: TGTGCCAGTCTAGGGGAAATCGGTTCTAACTATGGCTACACCTTC
CDR3: CASLGEIGSNYGYTF

J: TRBJ2-2
V: TRBV6-5
size: .
D: .
DNA: TGTGCCAGCAGTTACTCCGGGACATCCGGGGAGCTGTTTTTT
CDR3: CASSYSGTSGELFF

J: TRBJ2-7
V: TRBV28
size: .
D: .
DNA: TGTGCCAGCAGTCTCGCCTACGAGCAGTACTTC
CDR3: CASSLAYEQYF

J: TRBJ1-1
V: TRBV7-2
size: .
D: TRBD1
DNA: TGTGCCAGCAGCAGACAGGGGGTCGGTACTGAAGCTTTCTTT
CDR3: CASSRQGVGTEAFF

J: TRBJ1-3
V: TRBV6-1
size: .
D: TRBD1
DNA: TGTGCCAGCAGGAGGGACAGCCTCTCTGGAAACACCATATATTTT
CDR3: CASRRDSLSGNTIYF

J: TRBJ1-1
V: TRBV5-6
size: .
D: TRBD1
DNA: TGTGCCAGCAGACAGGGGGGGACTGAAGCTTTCTTT
CDR3: CASRQGGTEAFF

J: TRBJ2-1
V: TRBV5-6
size: .
D: .
DNA: TGTGCCAGCAGTCCTAAGGGGGGGTCCCACTACAATGAGCAGTTCTTC
CDR3: CASSPKGGSHYNEQFF